The present T cell receptor beta chain was sequenced within a study of cytomegalovirus exposure and HLA in healthy donors. About the study: T cells numbering about 179 million yielded some 100 million unique TCR beta sequences in an earlier analysis.

Findings of the study overall: Analysis was carried out at a later point, and it linked a missense DCLRE1C variant to TCR beta V- and J-gene trimming. The authors excluded some V segments, including TRBV6-2 and TRBV6-3, as indistinguishable. The likely origin of a cluster of highly shared sequence variants was a sequencing artifact.

To note about this clone: What it binds is unknown.

V was trimmed by 10 bases and J by 2 bases, leaving 5 bases between them. The CDR3 extends over 10 amino acids. Looked up from germline, CDR1 is MDHEN and CDR2 is SYDVKM. This PCR relied on a set of 60 Vbeta primers and 13 Jbeta primers. Sequencing was performed with immunoSEQ multiplex PCR; in TCRdb, only in-frame clones are kept and a portion is missing. Of roughly 120,000 clones listed, nearly 80% are singletons. This sequence originates from a woman between 25 and 40 years old in good health and CMV-seronegative. The chain links TRBV28 to TRBJ2-5; possibly TRBD1 for D (5 bases). Sequencing used PBMCs. CDR3 protein: CATGQETQYF. The DNA for the CDR3 is TGTGCCACAGGGCAAGAGACCCAGTACTTC.